This record looks at one T cell receptor beta chain sequence and its context. The sample belongs to a study of blood T cell repertoires in COVID-19. Study-wide context: Donors in the United States, Italy and Spain gave samples during acute or convalescent COVID-19.

V shed 3 bases and J 4 bases; nucleotides not matched to a gene: 4. From germline, CDR1 is PRHDT and CDR2 FYEKMQ (reference sequence). There are 14 residues in the CDR3. The table came from immunoSEQ multiplex PCR; TCRdb's copy has only in-frame clones and leaves some out. This table has 110,000 or so clones, more than 80% appearing once. Sequencing was done on a sample of peripheral blood. The sequence derives from a woman between 50 and 59 years old with acute or convalescent COVID-19. The genes are TRBV13 and TRBJ2-7; 9 bases agree with TRBD2. CDR3 amino acids: CASSFGREGYEQYF. CDR3 coding DNA: TGTGCCAGCAGCTTCGGGCGGGAGGGTTACGAGCAGTACTTC.